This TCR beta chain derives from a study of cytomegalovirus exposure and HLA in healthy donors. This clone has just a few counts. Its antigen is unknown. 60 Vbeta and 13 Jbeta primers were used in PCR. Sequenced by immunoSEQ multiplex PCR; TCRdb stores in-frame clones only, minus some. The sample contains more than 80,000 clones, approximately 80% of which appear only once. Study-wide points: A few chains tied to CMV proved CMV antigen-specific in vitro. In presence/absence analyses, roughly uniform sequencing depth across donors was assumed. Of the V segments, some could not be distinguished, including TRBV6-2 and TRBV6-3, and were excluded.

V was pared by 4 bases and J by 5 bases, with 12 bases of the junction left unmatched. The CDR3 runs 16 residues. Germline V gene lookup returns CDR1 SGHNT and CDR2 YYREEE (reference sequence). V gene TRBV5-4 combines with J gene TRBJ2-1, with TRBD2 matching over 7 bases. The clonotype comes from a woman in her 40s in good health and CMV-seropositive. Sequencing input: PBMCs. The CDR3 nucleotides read TGTGCCAGCAGCCCCAATTACGGACTAGGAGACAATGAGCAGTTCTTC. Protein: CASSPNYGLGDNEQFF.